Below, 17 T cell receptor beta chains from the same sample are listed, as sequenced in a study of response to subunit inactivated influenza vaccine. MiXCR was run by TCRdb on the RT-PCR reads, yielding one entry per CDR3 protein. The table records just under 550,000 distinct CDR3 sequences, roughly 23% of them present only once. These data also formed part of another study, on T cells expressing NK-cell markers. That work contributes: Beta-chain TCR cDNA was generated via 5'RACE template switching with UMIs.

This material consisted of CD4+ T cells sorted from PBMCs, taken about 11 days after vaccination. The receptors were gathered from a man aged 50 to 59 who received an inactivated influenza vaccine.

V and J are TRBV5-1 and TRBJ1-2; TRBD1 matches 10 bases. The CDR3 has 16 residues. Germline CDR1 and CDR2: SGHRS and YFSETQ. Trimming at V came to 3 bases and at J to 4 bases, leaving 9 bases not matched to a gene. CDR3 sequence (DNA): TGCGCCAGCAGCTCGGAGCTGACAGGGGGCTCCTATGGCTACACCTTC. Protein: CASSSELTGGSYGYTF.

This clonotype appeared a few times. The V gene is TRBV12-3 or TRBV12-4, the J gene TRBJ2-3, with 7 positions matching TRBD1. V was pared by 4 bases and J by 2 bases, with 6 bases of the junction left unmatched. The length of the CDR3 is 15 residues. The CDR3 DNA reads as TGTGCCAGCAGTTCGCGACAGGGCTTCACAGATACGCAGTATTTT. Protein product: CASSSRQGFTDTQYF.

This clonotype was seen only a few times. This rearrangement joins TRBV7-2 to TRBJ2-3; 7 nucleotides line up with TRBD2. With 3 bases clipped from V and 1 base from J, the junction kept 10 bases outside the gene matches. The germline V gene has CDR1 SGHTA and CDR2 FQGNSA. The CDR3 contains 17 residues. DNA of the CDR3: TGTGCCAGCAGCTTGGGGCGGGGGAGAGGGGGCACAGATACGCAGTATTTT. Amino acids: CASSLGRGRGGTDTQYF.

This clonotype occurred a few times. The rearrangement links TRBV28 to TRBJ2-1; 10 bases map to TRBD1. The CDR3 sequence is 13 residues long. J was trimmed by 8 bases and V by 6 bases; bases with no gene match: 4. The V gene's germline CDR1 is MDHEN and CDR2 SYDVKM. CDR3 sequence reads: CASSRQGADEQFF. The CDR3 DNA reads as TGTGCCAGCAGCAGACAGGGGGCGGATGAGCAGTTCTTC.

Ten or more counts support this clonotype. The V gene is TRBV20-1, the J gene TRBJ1-2; D not certain. V was pared by 4 bases and J by 2 bases, with 17 bases between. The CDR3 has 15 amino acids. CDR1 DFQATT and CDR2 SNEGSKA come from the germline V gene (reference sequence). The CDR3 loop is CSAKPPSGGNYGYTF. The DNA of the CDR3 is TGCAGTGCTAAACCCCCGTCAGGAGGAAACTATGGCTACACCTTC.

V usage is TRBV27 and J usage is TRBJ2-1; tentative D call: TRBD1 (6 bases). This CDR3 is 15 amino acids long. The V gene lost 3 bases and the J gene lost 9 bases, with 18 bases spanning the gap. In germline, CDR1 is MNHEY, CDR2 SMNVEV (reference sequence). The CDR3 spells CASSLQGTTGGEQFF. DNA of the CDR3: TGTGCCAGCAGTTTGCAGGGGACCACTGGAGGTGAGCAGTTCTTC.

The chain recombines TRBV28 with TRBJ2-1; TRBD1 agrees at 11 bases. With V trimmed by 6 bases and J by 0 bases, 10 bases remained unmatched. Germline CDR1 is MDHEN and CDR2 is SYDVKM. This CDR3 region has 18 residues. The CDR3 region is CASSSPAGTGGSYNEQFF. DNA of the CDR3: TGTGCCAGCAGCTCCCCTGCCGGGACAGGGGGCTCCTACAATGAGCAGTTCTTC.

This clonotype was observed a few times. The rearrangement links TRBV7-9 to TRBJ2-3, with D possibly being TRBD1 (6 bases). Per the germline V gene, CDR1 is SEHNR and CDR2 is FQNEAQ (reference sequence). The length of the CDR3 is 15 residues. The V end was cut by 6 bases, the J end by 2 bases, with 15 bases between. The CDR3 DNA reads as TGTGCCAGCAGTTCGCAAAGGGGGTTCACAGATACGCAGTATTTT. Its protein product is CASSSQRGFTDTQYF.

The chain links TRBV2 to TRBJ1-1; 10 bases match TRBD1. CDR3 length equals 14 residues. V lost 5 bases, J lost 10 bases, and 10 bases stayed unmatched. Germline CDR1 and CDR2: SNHLY and FYNNEI. In nucleotides, the CDR3 is TGTGCCAGCAGTTCAGACAGGGGGCACCTCGTAGCTTTCTTT. Translated, it gives CASSSDRGHLVAFF.

The DNA of the CDR3 is TGTGCCACCAGCAGAGACGGAAGGGATCAGCCCCAGCATTTT. Its protein product is CATSRDGRDQPQHF. The J gene is TRBJ1-5, the V gene TRBV15; D gene uncertain. CDR1 LNHNV and CDR2 YYDKDF come from the germline V gene (reference sequence). The CDR3 length is 14 residues. The V and J ends lost 0 bases and 5 bases respectively, with 8 bases between them.

This sequence joins TRBV7-2 and TRBJ1-2; tentatively, D is TRBD1 (6 bases). The V gene's germline CDR1 is SGHTA and CDR2 FQGNSA. This CDR3 region has 14 residues. V shed 1 base and J shed 6 bases, with 12 bases lying between them. The DNA of the CDR3 is TGTGCCAGCAGCTTAGTTGGGGGGCGCCATGGCTACACCTTC. It is translated as CASSLVGGRHGYTF.

J is TRBJ2-3 and V is TRBV10-3; 9 bases fit TRBD2. The germline V gene encodes CDR1 ENHRY and CDR2 SYGVKD. The ends lost 10 bases at V and 2 bases at J; junction bases unmatched: 16. The length of the CDR3 is 17 residues. The CDR3 sequence: CATTGLAYKPNTDTQYF. CDR3 nucleotide sequence: TGTGCCACCACGGGACTAGCCTATAAACCAAACACAGATACGCAGTATTTT.

The V and J genes are TRBV4-2 and TRBJ2-5; 11 nucleotides line up with TRBD1. Per germline, CDR1 LGHNA and CDR2 YNFKEQ. Losses at the gene ends were 3 bases for V and 1 base for J; bases not matched to a gene: 4. The CDR3 spans 16 residues. This chain's CDR3 is CASSQDRGLLQETQYF. The CDR3 DNA is TGTGCCAGCAGCCAGGACAGGGGGCTTCTCCAAGAGACCCAGTACTTC.

This clonotype was found a few times. V and J are TRBV2 and TRBJ2-7; 8 positions match TRBD2. Looked up from germline, CDR1 is SNHLY and CDR2 is FYNNEI. This CDR3 comprises 13 residues. J lost 7 bases, V lost 7 bases, and 9 bases had no gene match. In DNA form, the CDR3 reads TGTGCCAGCAAGCCCGGGACTAGTAAGGAGCAGTACTTC. Residues: CASKPGTSKEQYF.

The chain couples TRBV12-3 or TRBV12-4 to TRBJ2-7; maybe TRBD2 (5 bases). V was trimmed by 2 bases and J by 6 bases, leaving 11 bases between them. The CDR3 loop spans 13 amino acids. The CDR3: CASSLSRRGEQYF. Written as DNA, the CDR3 is TGTGCCAGCAGTTTATCTAGACGGGGCGAGCAGTACTTC.

The sample holds a few counts of this clonotype. V is TRBV12-3 or TRBV12-4 and J is TRBJ2-1, with TRBD2 identical over 11 bases. This CDR3 region has 17 residues. V shed 8 bases and J 7 bases; nucleotides not matched to a gene: 16. CDR3 sequence (DNA): TGTGCCAGCCATAGCGGGAGGGCCTTGAGGGTTTATAATGAGCAGTTCTTC. It translates to CASHSGRALRVYNEQFF.

The chain recombines TRBV6-2 or TRBV6-3 with TRBJ2-7; D possibly matches TRBD1 or TRBD2 (5 bases each). Trimming left V 7 bases short and J 2 bases short, with 15 bases between. There are 14 residues in the CDR3. In germline, CDR1 is MNHEY, CDR2 SVGEGT. Written as DNA, the CDR3 is TGTGCCAGCACTAGCATAACGGACACCTACGAGCAGTACTTC. Protein: CASTSITDTYEQYF.